What follows are 23 T cell receptor beta chains derived from one specimen sequenced in a study of human T cells and chemical hapten exposure. Time point defined: patch test 2, 6 weeks after DPC sensitization. Sample treatment: therapeutic diphenylcyclopropenone sensitization with weekly scalp DPC. TCRdb ran MiXCR on the RACE reads and lists one entry per CDR3 protein. The sample includes approximately 120,000 distinct CDR3 sequences, more than 7% seen only once; the top ten take 3% to 4%. Sample: whole blood, taken in connection with sensitization to the hapten diphenylcyclopropenone (DPC). These receptors were obtained from a woman aged 40 to 50 with alopecia areata. Some clones in this sample may be carry-over from other donors' samples.

The chain couples TRBV28 to TRBJ1-1; the D is unclear. Trimming removed 10 bases from V and 0 bases from J, with 15 bases in between. This CDR3 has 14 amino acids. CDR1 and CDR2 (germline): MDHEN, SYDVKM. The chain's CDR3 is CAIRERLMNTEAFF. The DNA of the CDR3 is TGTGCCATCCGAGAAAGGTTAATGAACACTGAAGCTTTCTTT.

This clonotype has ten or more counts. This chain links TRBV14 with TRBJ2-6, with TRBD1 matching over 9 bases. Looked up from germline, CDR1 is SGHDN and CDR2 is FVKESK. The CDR3 runs to 17 residues. V dropped 5 bases and J dropped 0; count of bases not matched to a gene: 5. CDR3 amino acids: CASSDGTGYSGANVLTF. CDR3 DNA: TGTGCCAGCAGCGATGGGACAGGGTACTCTGGGGCCAACGTCCTGACTTTC.

The table lists this clonotype with a few counts. V is TRBV7-2 and J is TRBJ2-3, with unresolved D. V was trimmed by 6 bases and J by 4 bases, leaving 5 bases between them. The CDR3 has 11 amino acids. Per the germline V gene, CDR1 is SGHTA and CDR2 is FQGNSA. In nucleotides, the CDR3 is TGTGCCAGCAGGTTCTCAGATACGCAGTATTTT. Protein product: CASRFSDTQYF.

The rearrangement links TRBV11-2 to TRBJ2-7; D gene uncertain. The CDR3 runs to 14 residues. Germline CDR1 is SGHAT and CDR2 is FQNNGV. The ends were cut back, 2 bases at V and 0 bases at J, with 8 bases in the middle. The CDR3 sequence: CASSLMAYSYEQYF. The CDR3, as DNA: TGTGCCAGCAGCTTAATGGCTTACTCCTACGAGCAGTACTTC.

J is TRBJ1-1 and V is TRBV19, with unresolved D. Germline V gives CDR1 LNHDA, CDR2 SQIVND (reference sequence). This CDR3 spans 14 amino acids. Trimming took 7 bases from V and 4 from J, leaving 16 bases between them. CDR3 residues: CASTPPGWVTEAFF. The CDR3 DNA reads as TGTGCCAGTACTCCCCCGGGTTGGGTCACTGAAGCTTTCTTT.

This clonotype was observed many times. This chain uses TRBV7-2 with TRBJ2-3, with 8 nucleotides matching TRBD2. Per the germline V gene, CDR1 is SGHTA and CDR2 is FQGNSA. This CDR3 region has 17 residues. J lost 0 bases, V lost 5 bases, and 10 bases had no gene match. For the CDR3, the DNA is TGTGCCAGCAGCCACAACCGCGGGGGGCCTAGCACAGATACGCAGTATTTT. This sequence encodes CASSHNRGGPSTDTQYF.

In regard to this clonotype: A junction end diverges from the germline sequence, so it may reflect a read error. V and J are TRBV4-2 and TRBJ2-5; TRBD1 is a possible D gene (5 bases). Germline values: CDR1 LGHNA, CDR2 YNFKEQ. This CDR3 is built from 14 residues. This chain's CDR3 is CACSQGASQETQYF. The CDR3 DNA sequence: TGTGCCTGCAGCCAAGGGGCTAGCCAAGAGACCCAGTACTTC.

V is TRBV3-1 and J is TRBJ2-7; the D is unclear. Germline V gene lookup returns CDR1 LGHDT and CDR2 YNNKEL (reference sequence). The ends were cut back, 4 bases at V and 4 bases at J, with 8 bases in the middle. This CDR3 has 12 residues. The chain's CDR3 is CASSLTVYEQYF. The CDR3 DNA reads TGTGCCAGCAGCCTAACGGTATACGAGCAGTACTTC.

This chain uses TRBV11-1 with TRBJ2-6, with no clear D. Germline V gene data show CDR1 as SGHAT and CDR2 as FQDESV (reference sequence). The CDR3 runs 13 residues. The V gene lost 1 base and the J gene lost 3 bases, with 1 base spanning the gap. CDR3: CASSLGGANVLTF. CDR3 sequence (DNA): TGTGCCAGCAGCTTAGGTGGGGCCAACGTCCTGACTTTC.

This clonotype was seen more than once but under ten times. The chain's CDR3 is CSVEGLAGAGEQYF. As DNA, the CDR3 is TGCAGCGTTGAGGGACTAGCGGGGGCAGGGGAGCAGTACTTC. The V call is TRBV29-1, the J call TRBJ2-7; 14 positions agree with TRBD2. V shed 3 bases and J 7 bases; nucleotides not matched to a gene: 5. Germline CDR1 reads SQVTM; CDR2 reads ANQGSEA. The CDR3 has 14 amino acids.

This clonotype has at least ten counts. This sequence joins TRBV5-8 and TRBJ1-5; TRBD1 is a possible D gene (6 bases). Trimming took 1 base from V and 0 from J, leaving 14 bases between them. CDR3 length: 17 amino acids. Germline V lookup: CDR1 SGHTS, CDR2 YDEGEE. The CDR3 spells CASSLLVQGFSNQPQHF. The CDR3 nucleotides read TGTGCCAGCAGCTTGTTAGTACAGGGTTTTAGCAATCAGCCCCAGCATTTT.

The rearrangement uses TRBV20-1 and TRBJ2-3; D is uncertain. The germline V gene has CDR1 DFQATT and CDR2 SNEGSKA (reference sequence). There are 15 residues in the CDR3. Trimming stripped 3 bases from V and 8 bases from J, with 21 bases between. The DNA of the CDR3 is TGCAGTGCTAGTTTCGGCAGCTCGGGCCCCACTACGCAGTATTTT. Amino acids: CSASFGSSGPTTQYF.

The rearrangement links TRBV13 to TRBJ2-1; D might be TRBD2 (6 bases). The V gene's germline CDR1 is PRHDT and CDR2 FYEKMQ (reference sequence). The CDR3 has 15 amino acids. The V end lost 4 bases, the J end lost 4 bases, and 14 bases lay between the germline ends. Here the CDR3 DNA reads TGTGCCAGCAGCTCCGGGACTTTGAATTACAATGAGCAGTTCTTC. This sequence encodes CASSSGTLNYNEQFF.

The chain joins TRBV5-1 to TRBJ2-7, with a possible D match to TRBD1 (6 bases). Germline V gene data show CDR1 as SGHRS and CDR2 as YFSETQ. Trimming stripped 0 bases from V and 6 bases from J, with 10 bases between. The CDR3 length is 13 residues. The CDR3 loop is CASSLAQGPEQYF. In DNA, the CDR3 is TGCGCCAGCAGCTTGGCCCAGGGGCCCGAGCAGTACTTC.

The chain uses TRBV6-6 and TRBJ1-1; possibly TRBD1 for D (6 bases). The germline V and J ends were trimmed by 10 bases and 3 bases, with 18 bases remaining between them. Germline V lookup: CDR1 MNHNY, CDR2 SVGAGI (reference sequence). CDR3 size: 14 residues. CDR3: CATRKEGGHTEAFF. CDR3 coding DNA: TGTGCCACCCGAAAAGAGGGGGGGCACACTGAAGCTTTCTTT.

At least ten counts were recorded for this clonotype. The V and J genes are TRBV4-1 and TRBJ2-3, with TRBD2 identical over 9 bases. After removal of 8 bases from V and 0 bases from J, the junction contained 15 bases not matched to a gene. The CDR3 totals 18 residues. Germline V CDR1 and CDR2: MGHRA, YSYEKL. Here the CDR3 reads CASAGLAGAATSTDTQYF. The DNA of the CDR3 is TGCGCCAGCGCGGGTTTAGCGGGGGCAGCTACGAGCACAGATACGCAGTATTTT.

The chain links TRBV12-3 or TRBV12-4 to TRBJ2-1; D not certain. The CDR3 covers 13 residues. V gave up 5 bases and J gave up 5 bases, with 10 bases separating them. The CDR3 DNA is TGTGCCAGCAGTCCATGGACGGACAATGAGCAGTTCTTC. Its protein is CASSPWTDNEQFF.

This clonotype was picked up many times. The rearrangement uses TRBV12-3 or TRBV12-4 and TRBJ1-6; D is unresolved. Trimming cost V 8 bases and J 6 bases, with 17 bases left between them. CDR3 length: 15 residues. CDR3 residues: CASRGRRGINSPLHF. DNA for the CDR3: TGTGCCAGCCGTGGCCGGCGCGGGATTAATTCACCCCTCCACTTT.

This clonotype was recorded a few times. The chain links TRBV5-4 to TRBJ2-3, with D hard to call. Germline V gives CDR1 SGHNT, CDR2 YYREEE (reference sequence). The length of the CDR3 is 15 residues. The germline V and J ends were trimmed by 0 bases and 5 bases, with 13 bases remaining between them. Here the CDR3 reads CASSLAPWAEDTQYF. The DNA for the CDR3 is TGTGCCAGCAGCTTGGCCCCATGGGCGGAAGATACGCAGTATTTT. Drawing the rest from reference TRBV5-4 and TRBJ2-3, the complete variable domain is ETGVTQSPTHLIKTRGQQVTLRCSSQSGHNTVSWYQQALGQGPQFIFQYYREEENGRGNFPPRFSGLQFPNYSSELNVNALELDDSALYLCASSLAPWAEDTQYFGPGTRLTVL.

The V call is TRBV28, the J call TRBJ2-7, with TRBD1 identical over 8 bases. This CDR3 contains 16 residues. V gave up 2 bases and J gave up 2 bases; unmatched junction bases: 8. Germline-derived CDR1 and CDR2 are MDHEN and SYDVKM. The CDR3 nucleotides read TGTGCCAGCAGTTTACCCCAGGGACAGGTCCCCTACGAGCAGTACTTC. It specifies CASSLPQGQVPYEQYF.

The chain employs TRBV24-1 and TRBJ2-3, with TRBD2 as a possible D gene (5 bases). Germline CDR1 reads KGHDR; CDR2 reads SFDVKD. The ends were cut back, 12 bases at V and 0 bases at J, with 15 bases in the middle. This CDR3 spans 14 amino acids. The CDR3 sequence is CAPKWETSTDTQYF. CDR3 nucleotides: TGTGCCCCCAAATGGGAGACTAGCACAGATACGCAGTATTTT.

The gene calls are TRBV11-2 and TRBJ1-5; 8 bases line up with TRBD1. Losses at the gene ends were 4 bases for V and 4 bases for J; bases not matched to a gene: 6. Germline loops: CDR1 SGHAT, CDR2 FQNNGV. CDR3 length: 15 residues. CDR3 loop: CASSSRTGRNQPQHF. CDR3 sequence (DNA): TGTGCCAGCAGCTCCCGGACAGGGCGGAATCAGCCCCAGCATTTT.

This clonotype appeared a few times. The chain carries TRBV20-1 and TRBJ1-1; D is perhaps TRBD1 (5 bases). Germline CDR1 reads DFQATT; CDR2 reads SNEGSKA (reference sequence). The CDR3 length is 12 residues. The ends were cut back, 6 bases at V and 5 bases at J, with 13 bases in the middle. CDR3 in DNA: TGCAGTGCAAAAGGGGATCGGACTGAAGCTTTCTTT. This codes for CSAKGDRTEAFF.